One and the same sample provided the 20 T cell receptor beta chains below, sequenced in a study of PD-L1 blockade in urothelial cancer. Time point specified: pretreatment peripheral blood. Some clones are missing from TCRdb's copy, which holds only in-frame ones; the method was immunoSEQ multiplex PCR. Found here are 90,000 or so clones, nearly 90% of them singletons; the top ten hold 1.5% to 2%. Sequenced material: PBMCs, taken around atezolizumab (anti-PD-L1) treatment. All receptors come from a man aged 60 to 69 with urothelial cancer.

The V gene is TRBV7-2, the J gene TRBJ2-7; D is undetermined. Germline V gene sequence: CDR1 SGHTA, CDR2 FQGNSA. The CDR3 loop spans 15 amino acids. V gave up 7 bases and J gave up 5 bases, with 21 bases separating them. The CDR3 DNA is TGTGCCAGCACGCTTTTGGGTAGAGGAATCGACGAGCAGTACTTC. The encoded protein is CASTLLGRGIDEQYF.

In its sample, this clone was seen a few times. The rearrangement links TRBV28 to TRBJ2-6; 11 bases are a match to TRBD1. The CDR3 consists of 16 residues. The V and J ends lost 10 bases and 2 bases, in that order; junction bases with no gene match: 7. CDR1 is MDHEN, CDR2 SYDVKM, per germline. The CDR3 bases are TGTGCCACTAGGACAGGGGGCAAGGCTGGGGCCAACGTCCTGACTTTC. It codes for CATRTGGKAGANVLTF. Filled out from reference TRBV28 and TRBJ2-6, the complete variable domain reads DVKVTQSSRYLVKRTGEKVFLECVQDMDHENMFWYRQDPGLGLRLIYFSYDVKMKEKGDIPEGYSVSREKKERFSLILESASTNQTSMYLCATRTGGKAGANVLTFGAGSRLTVL.

This CDR3 reads CASSQGQGPRGTQYF. CDR3 DNA sequence: TGCGCCAGCAGCCAGGGACAGGGCCCAAGGGGGACCCAGTACTTC. The V and J genes are TRBV4-3 and TRBJ2-5; 9 nucleotides line up with TRBD1. CDR3 length: 15 residues. CDR1 is LGHNA and CDR2 is YSLEER in the germline V gene. V lost 3 bases to trimming and J lost 7 bases; unmatched junction nucleotides: 9.

The rearrangement links TRBV5-6 to TRBJ2-1; 9 positions agree with TRBD2. CDR1 and CDR2 from the germline V gene are SGHDT and YYEEEE. V trimming: 3 bases; J trimming: 15 bases; junction bases outside the gene matches: 16. CDR3 size: 15 residues. The CDR3 spells CASSSGGGLAGLRFF. The CDR3, as DNA: TGTGCCAGCAGCTCCGGTGGTGGGCTAGCGGGGTTGCGGTTCTTC.

CDR3 protein: CASSLAAGWNTEAFF. CDR3 nucleotide sequence: TGTGCCAGCAGCTTAGCCGCAGGTTGGAACACTGAAGCTTTCTTT. V gene TRBV7-2 combines with J gene TRBJ1-1; D gene ambiguous. The V gene lost 0 bases and the J gene lost 1 base, with 9 bases spanning the gap. Germline-derived CDR1 and CDR2 are SGHTA and FQGNSA. The CDR3 is 15 amino acids.

J is TRBJ1-5 and V is TRBV28, with 9 bases lining up with TRBD1. V shed 7 bases and J 2 bases; nucleotides not matched to a gene: 12. The CDR3 length is 17 residues. Per the germline V gene, CDR1 is MDHEN and CDR2 is SYDVKM. The CDR3 nucleotides read TGTGCCAGCAATCTAGGACAGGGGATTTATCGCAATCAGCCCCAGCATTTT. Amino acid sequence: CASNLGQGIYRNQPQHF.

V is TRBV2 and J is TRBJ2-5, with D possibly being TRBD2 (6 bases). Trimming cost V 0 bases and J 5 bases, with 7 bases left between them. The CDR3 loop spans 13 amino acids. CDR1 SNHLY and CDR2 FYNNEI come from the germline V gene. CDR3 in amino acids: CASSEAAGETQYF. DNA of the CDR3: TGTGCCAGCAGTGAAGCGGCGGGGGAGACCCAGTACTTC.

The genes are TRBV4-3 and TRBJ1-5; D ambiguous. V lost 0 bases, J lost 9 bases, and 15 bases lay in between. This CDR3 is 15 amino acids long. Germline V gene lookup returns CDR1 LGHNA and CDR2 YSLEER. The CDR3 is CASSQDSGDPGPQHF. The CDR3 bases are TGCGCCAGCAGCCAAGATAGTGGTGACCCAGGGCCCCAGCATTTT.

The chain joins TRBV30 to TRBJ2-7, with 8 positions matching TRBD1. Germline V gene sequence: CDR1 GTSNPN, CDR2 SVGIG (reference sequence). This CDR3 has 11 residues. J gave up 9 bases and V 6 bases, and 7 bases lay outside the gene matches. The DNA of the CDR3 is TGTGCCTGTTTTACAGGGGGATGGCAGTACTTC. Translating gives CACFTGGWQYF.

The chain carries TRBV30 and TRBJ1-5; tentatively, D is TRBD1 (5 bases). Germline-derived CDR1 and CDR2 are GTSNPN and SVGIG (reference sequence). The CDR3 has 16 amino acids. Trimming shortened V by 3 bases and J by 6 bases, and 21 bases separated the two germline ends. CDR3 residues: CAWRGQGRQLGQPQHF. DNA of the CDR3: TGTGCCTGGAGGGGCCAGGGTCGTCAGCTGGGTCAGCCCCAGCATTTT.

The chain recombines TRBV6-5 with TRBJ1-2; D is ambiguous. V lost 0 bases and J 6 bases, leaving 8 bases between the germline ends. CDR3 size: 13 residues. Germline V CDR1 and CDR2: MNHEY, SVGAGI. For the CDR3, the DNA is TGTGCCAGCAGTTACTCTTTGGCGGATGGCTACACCTTC. Amino acid sequence: CASSYSLADGYTF.

V gene TRBV7-2 combines with J gene TRBJ1-6, with D possibly being TRBD1 (5 bases). Deletions cut 5 bases from V and 8 bases from J, with 16 bases between. Germline CDR1 reads SGHTA; CDR2 reads FQGNSA. There are 15 residues in the CDR3. CDR3 protein: CASSLGGGAYSPLHF. The CDR3 nucleotides read TGTGCCAGCAGCCTCGGGGGTGGGGCTTATTCACCCCTCCACTTT.

This clone came up a few times. This chain joins TRBV2 and TRBJ1-1; D remains ambiguous. Between the trimmed V and J ends, which lost 5 bases and 3 bases, there was a span of 13 bases. CDR1 and CDR2 (germline): SNHLY, FYNNEI. The CDR3 is 14 residues long. The CDR3 region is CASSYEGSDTEAFF. The DNA of the CDR3 is TGTGCCAGCAGTTATGAGGGTTCGGACACTGAAGCTTTCTTT.

This chain joins TRBV6-5 and TRBJ2-2, with 8 bases matching TRBD2. J was trimmed by 8 bases and V by 7 bases; bases with no gene match: 9. The CDR3 is 14 amino acids. The germline gives CDR1 MNHEY, CDR2 SVGAGI. CDR3 in amino acids: CASTSGSRGGELFF. The CDR3 DNA reads TGTGCCAGCACCAGCGGGAGTCGCGGGGGGGAGCTGTTTTTT.

The rearrangement uses TRBV2 and TRBJ2-7; TRBD2 agrees at 11 bases. The CDR3 is 18 residues long. Germline V gene sequence: CDR1 SNHLY, CDR2 FYNNEI. J lost 6 bases, V lost 3 bases, and 16 bases had no gene match. Here the CDR3 reads CASSDPGLAESIGGEQYF. The CDR3 DNA sequence: TGTGCCAGCAGTGACCCGGGACTAGCGGAATCAATAGGGGGCGAGCAGTACTTC.

This clone was seen once. The chain employs TRBV5-1 and TRBJ2-7; 8 positions agree with TRBD2. CDR1 and CDR2 (germline): SGHRS, YFSETQ. CDR3 length: 14 residues. The trim removed 1 base at V and 6 bases at J, leaving 6 bases unmatched. The CDR3: CASSLNGGGREQYF. CDR3 nucleotides: TGCGCCAGCAGCTTGAACGGGGGGGGTCGCGAGCAGTACTTC.

CDR3: CASSFLGLEYNEQFF. The DNA of the CDR3 is TGTGCCAGCAGCTTCTTGGGGCTGGAATACAATGAGCAGTTCTTC. The chain is built from TRBV7-6 and TRBJ2-1, with D maybe TRBD1 (5 bases). CDR1 is SGHVS, CDR2 FNYEAQ, per germline. The CDR3 is 15 amino acids. V was cut by 3 bases and J by 4 bases, with 13 bases left in between. Full variable domain (remainder filled in from reference TRBV7-6 and TRBJ2-1): GAGVSQSPRYKVTKRGQDVALRCDPISGHVSLYWYRQALGQGPEFLTYFNYEAQQDKSGLPNDRFSAERPEGSISTLTIQRTEQRDSAMYRCASSFLGLEYNEQFFGPGTRLTVL.

The chain joins TRBV7-3 to TRBJ2-2, with 11 bases fitting TRBD1. CDR1 is SGHTA, CDR2 FQGTGA, per germline. The CDR3 is 15 residues long. V dropped 2 bases and J dropped 6; count of bases not matched to a gene: 2. The CDR3 nucleotides are TGTGCCAGCAGCTTACGGGACAGGGGGTCCGGGGAGCTGTTTTTT. This encodes CASSLRDRGSGELFF.

This clone appeared a few times. The J gene is TRBJ2-7, the V gene TRBV7-2, with unresolved D. This CDR3 is built from 13 residues. V dropped 2 bases and J dropped 6 bases, with 11 bases sitting between them. Germline-derived CDR1 and CDR2 are SGHTA and FQGNSA. The chain's CDR3 is CASSLSRSPEQYF. For the CDR3, the DNA is TGTGCCAGCAGCTTATCTAGATCCCCCGAGCAGTACTTC.

This chain links TRBV7-9 with TRBJ1-1; D gene unclear. This CDR3 is built from 12 residues. The V gene lost 5 bases and the J gene lost 3 bases, with 7 bases spanning the gap. Germline V gives CDR1 SEHNR, CDR2 FQNEAQ (reference sequence). CDR3 DNA sequence: TGTGCCAGCAGCCCCCGGGACACTGAAGCTTTCTTT. It specifies CASSPRDTEAFF.